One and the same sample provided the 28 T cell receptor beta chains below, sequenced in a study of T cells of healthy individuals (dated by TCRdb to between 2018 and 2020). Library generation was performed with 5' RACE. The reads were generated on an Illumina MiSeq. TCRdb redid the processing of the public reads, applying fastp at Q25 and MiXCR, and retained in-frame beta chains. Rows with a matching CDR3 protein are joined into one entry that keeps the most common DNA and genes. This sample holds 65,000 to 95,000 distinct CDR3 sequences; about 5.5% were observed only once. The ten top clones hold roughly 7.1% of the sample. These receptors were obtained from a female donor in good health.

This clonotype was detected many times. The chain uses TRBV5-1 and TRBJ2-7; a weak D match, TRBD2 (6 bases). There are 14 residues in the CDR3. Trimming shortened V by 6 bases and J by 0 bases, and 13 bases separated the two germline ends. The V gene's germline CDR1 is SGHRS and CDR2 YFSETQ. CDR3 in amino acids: CASTPSSDSYEQYF. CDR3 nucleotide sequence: TGCGCCAGCACCCCGTCTAGCGACTCCTACGAGCAGTACTTC. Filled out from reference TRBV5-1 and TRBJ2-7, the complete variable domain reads KAGVTQTPRYLIKTRGQQVTLSCSPISGHRSVSWYQQTPGQGLQFLFEYFSETQRNKGNFPGRFSGRQFSNSRSEMNVSTLELGDSALYLCASTPSSDSYEQYFGPGTRLTVT.

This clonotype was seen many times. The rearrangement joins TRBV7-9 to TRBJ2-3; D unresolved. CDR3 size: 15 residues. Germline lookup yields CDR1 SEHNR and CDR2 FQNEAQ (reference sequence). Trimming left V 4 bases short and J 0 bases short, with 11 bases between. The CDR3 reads CASSSRTLSTDTQYF. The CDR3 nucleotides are TGTGCCAGCAGCTCCCGGACCCTCAGCACAGATACGCAGTATTTT.

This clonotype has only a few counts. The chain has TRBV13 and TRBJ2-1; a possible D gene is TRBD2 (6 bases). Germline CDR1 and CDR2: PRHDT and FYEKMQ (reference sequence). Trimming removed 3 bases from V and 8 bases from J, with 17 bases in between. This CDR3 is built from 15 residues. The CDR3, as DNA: TGTGCCAGCAGCTTCGGACTAATAAGTAGGTATGAGCAGTTCTTC. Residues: CASSFGLISRYEQFF.

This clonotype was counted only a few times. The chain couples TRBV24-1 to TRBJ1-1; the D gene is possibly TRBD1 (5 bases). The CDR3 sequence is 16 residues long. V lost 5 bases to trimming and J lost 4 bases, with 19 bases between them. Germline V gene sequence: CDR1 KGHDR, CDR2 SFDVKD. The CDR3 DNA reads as TGTGCCACCAGTGCTAATCCCTCGAGGGGAGGCACTGAAGCTTTCTTT. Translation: CATSANPSRGGTEAFF.

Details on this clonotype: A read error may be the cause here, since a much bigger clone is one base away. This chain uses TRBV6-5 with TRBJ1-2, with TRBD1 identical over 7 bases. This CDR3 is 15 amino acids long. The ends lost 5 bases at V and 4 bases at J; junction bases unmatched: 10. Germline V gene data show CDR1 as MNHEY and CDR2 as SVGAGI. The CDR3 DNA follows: TGTGCCAGCAGTAACAGGGGCTTCTCTAGCTATGGCTACACCTTC. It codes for CASSNRGFSSYGYTF.

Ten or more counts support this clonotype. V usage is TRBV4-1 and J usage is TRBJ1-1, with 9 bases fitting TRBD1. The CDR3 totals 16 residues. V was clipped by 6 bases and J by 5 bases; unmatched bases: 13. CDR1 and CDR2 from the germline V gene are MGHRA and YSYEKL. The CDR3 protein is CASRYTTGGLGTEAFF. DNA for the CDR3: TGCGCCAGCAGATACACGACAGGGGGTTTGGGGACTGAAGCTTTCTTT.

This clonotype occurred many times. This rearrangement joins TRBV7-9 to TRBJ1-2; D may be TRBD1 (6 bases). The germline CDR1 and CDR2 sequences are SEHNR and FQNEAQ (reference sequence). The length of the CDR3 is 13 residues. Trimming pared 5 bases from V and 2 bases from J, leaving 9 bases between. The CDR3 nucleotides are TGTGCCAGCAGCCATGGACAGAACTATGGCTACACCTTC. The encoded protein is CASSHGQNYGYTF.

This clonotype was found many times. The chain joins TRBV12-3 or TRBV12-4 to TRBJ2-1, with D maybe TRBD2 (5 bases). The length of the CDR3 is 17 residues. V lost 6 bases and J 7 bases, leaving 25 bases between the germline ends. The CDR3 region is CASSLASHGLVGNEQFF. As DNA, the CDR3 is TGTGCCAGCAGCCTCGCTAGCCATGGGCTAGTGGGGAATGAGCAGTTCTTC.

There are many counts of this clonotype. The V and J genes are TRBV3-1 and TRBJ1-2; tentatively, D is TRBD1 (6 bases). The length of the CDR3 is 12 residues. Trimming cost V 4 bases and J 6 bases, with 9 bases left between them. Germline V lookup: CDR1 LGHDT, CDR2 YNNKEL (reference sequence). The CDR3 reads CASSRGTNGYTF. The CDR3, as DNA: TGTGCCAGCAGCCGCGGGACAAATGGCTACACCTTC.

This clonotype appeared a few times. CDR3 in amino acids: CASSSTGVQPQHF. CDR3 sequence (DNA): TGTGCCAGCAGTTCCACAGGGGTTCAGCCCCAGCATTTT. This sequence joins TRBV27 and TRBJ1-5; 7 bases fit TRBD1. The germline gives CDR1 MNHEY, CDR2 SMNVEV (reference sequence). With 4 bases clipped from V and 6 bases from J, the junction kept 3 bases outside the gene matches. The CDR3 sequence is 13 residues long.

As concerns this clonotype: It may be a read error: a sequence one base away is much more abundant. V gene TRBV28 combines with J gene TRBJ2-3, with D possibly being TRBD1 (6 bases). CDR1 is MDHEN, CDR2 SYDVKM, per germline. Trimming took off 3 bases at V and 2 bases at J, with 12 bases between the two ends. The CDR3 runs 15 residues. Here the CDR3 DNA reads TGTGCCAGCAGTTTTCAGGACAGTCACACAGATACGCAGTATTTT. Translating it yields CASSFQDSHTDTQYF.

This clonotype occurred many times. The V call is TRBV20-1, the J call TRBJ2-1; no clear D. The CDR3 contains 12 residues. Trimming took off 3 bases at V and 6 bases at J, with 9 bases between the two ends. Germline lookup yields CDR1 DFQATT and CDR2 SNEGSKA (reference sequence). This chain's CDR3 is CSASSLSNEQFF. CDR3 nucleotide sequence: TGCAGTGCTAGTTCCCTATCCAATGAGCAGTTCTTC.

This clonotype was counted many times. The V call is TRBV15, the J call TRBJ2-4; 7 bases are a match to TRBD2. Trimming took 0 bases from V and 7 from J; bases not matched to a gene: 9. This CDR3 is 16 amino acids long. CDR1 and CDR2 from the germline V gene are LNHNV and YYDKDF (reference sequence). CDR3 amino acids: CATSRDQLAGENIQYF. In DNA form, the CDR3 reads TGTGCCACCAGCAGAGATCAGTTGGCGGGGGAGAACATTCAGTACTTC.

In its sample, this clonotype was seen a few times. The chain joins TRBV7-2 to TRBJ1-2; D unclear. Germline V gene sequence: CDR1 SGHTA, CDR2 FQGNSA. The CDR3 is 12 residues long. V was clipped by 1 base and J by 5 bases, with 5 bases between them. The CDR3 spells CASSLVGYGYTF. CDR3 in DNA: TGTGCCAGCAGCTTAGTTGGATATGGCTACACCTTC.

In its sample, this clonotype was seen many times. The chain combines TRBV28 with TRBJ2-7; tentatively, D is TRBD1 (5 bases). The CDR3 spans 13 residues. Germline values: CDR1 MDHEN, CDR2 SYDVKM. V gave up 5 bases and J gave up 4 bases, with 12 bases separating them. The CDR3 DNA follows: TGTGCCAGCAGTCTAAGCCAGGGATACGAGCAGTACTTC. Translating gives CASSLSQGYEQYF.

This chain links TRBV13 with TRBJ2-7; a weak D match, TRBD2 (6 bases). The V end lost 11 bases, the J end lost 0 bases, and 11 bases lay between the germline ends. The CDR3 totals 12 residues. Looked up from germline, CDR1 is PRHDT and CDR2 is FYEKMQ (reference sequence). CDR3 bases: TGTGCCTGCGGGATGAACTCCTACGAGCAGTACTTC. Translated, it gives CACGMNSYEQYF.

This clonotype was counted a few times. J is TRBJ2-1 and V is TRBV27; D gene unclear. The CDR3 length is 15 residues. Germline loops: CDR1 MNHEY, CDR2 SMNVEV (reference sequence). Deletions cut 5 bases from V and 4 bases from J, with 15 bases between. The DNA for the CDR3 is TGTGCCAGCAGTCACGACCTCTCGCCTTACAATGAGCAGTTCTTC. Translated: CASSHDLSPYNEQFF.

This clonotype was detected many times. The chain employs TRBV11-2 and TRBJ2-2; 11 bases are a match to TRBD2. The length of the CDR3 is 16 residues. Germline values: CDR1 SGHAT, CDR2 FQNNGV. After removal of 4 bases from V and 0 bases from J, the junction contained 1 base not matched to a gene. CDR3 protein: CASSSGLAANTGELFF. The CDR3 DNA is TGTGCCAGCAGCTCGGGACTAGCGGCGAACACCGGGGAGCTGTTTTTT.

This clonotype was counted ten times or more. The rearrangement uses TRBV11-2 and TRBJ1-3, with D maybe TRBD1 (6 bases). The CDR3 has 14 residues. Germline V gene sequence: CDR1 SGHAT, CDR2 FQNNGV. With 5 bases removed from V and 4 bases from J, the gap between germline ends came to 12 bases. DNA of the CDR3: TGTGCCAGCAGCAAAACAGGGCAAGGAAACACCATATATTTT. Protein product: CASSKTGQGNTIYF.

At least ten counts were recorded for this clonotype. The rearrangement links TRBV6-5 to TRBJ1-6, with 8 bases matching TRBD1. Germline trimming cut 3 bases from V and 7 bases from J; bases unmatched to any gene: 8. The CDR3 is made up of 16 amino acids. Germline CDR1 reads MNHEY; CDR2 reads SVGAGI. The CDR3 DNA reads TGTGCCAGCAGTTATGCCAGACAGGGGAGCAATTCACCCCTCCACTTT. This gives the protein CASSYARQGSNSPLHF.

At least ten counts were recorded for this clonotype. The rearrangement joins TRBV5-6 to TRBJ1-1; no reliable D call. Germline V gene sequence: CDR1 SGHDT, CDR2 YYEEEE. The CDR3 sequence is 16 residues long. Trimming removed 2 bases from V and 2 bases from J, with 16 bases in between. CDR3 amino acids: CASSFVTNRANTEAFF. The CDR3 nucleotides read TGTGCCAGCAGCTTTGTCACAAACCGGGCCAACACTGAAGCTTTCTTT.

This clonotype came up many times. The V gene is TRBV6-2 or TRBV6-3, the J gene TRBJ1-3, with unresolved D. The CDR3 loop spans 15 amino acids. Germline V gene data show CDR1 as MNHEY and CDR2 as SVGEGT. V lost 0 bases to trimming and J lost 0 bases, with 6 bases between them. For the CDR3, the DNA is TGTGCCAGCAGTTACTCGGTCCTCTCTGGAAACACCATATATTTT. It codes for CASSYSVLSGNTIYF.

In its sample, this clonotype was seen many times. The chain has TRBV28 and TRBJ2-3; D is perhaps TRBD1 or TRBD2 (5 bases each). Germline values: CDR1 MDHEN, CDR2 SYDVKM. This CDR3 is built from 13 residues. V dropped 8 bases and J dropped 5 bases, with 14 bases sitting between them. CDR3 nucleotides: TGTGCCAGCCAACAGGACTCCTTAGATACGCAGTATTTT. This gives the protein CASQQDSLDTQYF.

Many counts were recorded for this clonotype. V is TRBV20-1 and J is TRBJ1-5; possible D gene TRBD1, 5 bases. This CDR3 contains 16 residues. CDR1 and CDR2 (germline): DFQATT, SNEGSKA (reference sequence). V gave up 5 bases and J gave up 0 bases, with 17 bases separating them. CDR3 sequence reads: CSAARDVESSNQPQHF. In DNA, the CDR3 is TGCAGTGCTGCCCGGGACGTCGAATCTAGCAATCAGCCCCAGCATTTT.

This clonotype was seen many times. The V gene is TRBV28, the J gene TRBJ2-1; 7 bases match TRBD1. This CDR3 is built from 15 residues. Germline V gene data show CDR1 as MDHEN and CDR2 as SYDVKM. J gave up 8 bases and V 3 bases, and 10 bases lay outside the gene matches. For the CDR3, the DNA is TGTGCCAGCAGTTTGAAGGACAGGCTTGGGGATGAGCAGTTCTTC. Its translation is CASSLKDRLGDEQFF.

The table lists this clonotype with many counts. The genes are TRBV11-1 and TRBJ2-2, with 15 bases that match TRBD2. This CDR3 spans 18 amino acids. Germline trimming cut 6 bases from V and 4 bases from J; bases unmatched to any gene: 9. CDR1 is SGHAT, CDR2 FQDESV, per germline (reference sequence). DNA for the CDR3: TGTGCCAGCAGTTCCGGGACTAGCGGGAGGACACTCACCGGGGAGCTGTTTTTT. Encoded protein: CASSSGTSGRTLTGELFF.

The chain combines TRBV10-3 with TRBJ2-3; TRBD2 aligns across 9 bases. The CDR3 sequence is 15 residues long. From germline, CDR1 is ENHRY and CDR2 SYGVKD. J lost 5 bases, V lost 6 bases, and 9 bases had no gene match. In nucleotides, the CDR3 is TGTGCCATCAGCGCCGGGACTAGCAGTAGAGATACGCAGTATTTT. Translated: CAISAGTSSRDTQYF.

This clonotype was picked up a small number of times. The CDR3 nucleotides read TGTGCCAGCAGTCACCTTAGCGGGAACACCGGGGAGCTGTTTTTT. It is translated as CASSHLSGNTGELFF. V usage is TRBV6-2 or TRBV6-3 and J usage is TRBJ2-2, with a weak D call TRBD2 (6 bases). With 5 bases removed from V and 1 base from J, the gap between germline ends came to 11 bases. This CDR3 comprises 15 residues. CDR1 and CDR2 from the germline V gene are MNHEY and SVGEGT.